The 20 T cell receptor beta chains reported below all come from one sample, sequenced in a study of CD8+ T cells in alopecia areata (dated by TCRdb to 2016 to 2019). The receptor library was made with the immunoSEQ multiplex PCR assay. RNA was extracted from all samples and reverse transcribed into cDNA, which served as template for TCR sequencing. TCRdb provides this immuneACCESS table in a form limited to in-frame rearrangements. Some clones are lacking; in checked studies, under half of them reflect an unresolved V gene, and why the rest are absent is not known. Present in this sample are some 170,000 clones, about 66% of which were seen just once. The ten biggest clones cover more than 9.5% of the sample. The time point label corresponds to: baseline before oral tofacitinib. The sequenced sample was CD8+ T cells sorted from blood, obtained at week 0. The source is a human donor with alopecia areata.

The V call is TRBV2, the J call TRBJ2-1; D is unresolved. CDR1 is SNHLY and CDR2 is FYNNEI in the germline V gene. This CDR3 is built from 11 residues. The germline V and J ends were trimmed by 9 bases and 8 bases, with 11 bases remaining between them. The CDR3 nucleotides read TGTGCCAGGAACTCGGGCCATGAGCAGTTCTTC. This codes for CARNSGHEQFF.

The chain uses TRBV4-1 and TRBJ1-1; 9 nucleotides match TRBD1. The trim removed 3 bases at V and 3 bases at J, leaving 14 bases unmatched. Germline values: CDR1 MGHRA, CDR2 YSYEKL. The length of the CDR3 is 18 residues. The CDR3: CASSHQDRGLEGDTEAFF. CDR3 nucleotide sequence: TGCGCCAGCAGCCACCAGGACAGGGGCTTAGAAGGGGACACTGAAGCTTTCTTT.

This clone was recorded once. This chain links TRBV5-6 with TRBJ2-7; D possibly corresponds to TRBD2 (7 bases). This CDR3 is built from 15 residues. The ends were cut back, 0 bases at V and 7 bases at J, with 17 bases in the middle. Germline CDR1 is SGHDT and CDR2 is YYEEEE. The CDR3 DNA is TGTGCCAGCAGCTTGGAGCGGGACACCTTTCGGGAGCAGTACTTC. Its protein product is CASSLERDTFREQYF. Combining the CDR3 with reference TRBV5-6 and TRBJ2-7 gives the whole variable domain DAGVTQSPTHLIKTRGQQVTLRCSPKSGHDTVSWYQQALGQGPQFIFQYYEEEERQRGNFPDRFSGHQFPNYSSELNVNALLLGDSALYLCASSLERDTFREQYFGPGTRLTVT.

This chain uses TRBV9 with TRBJ1-2, with D possibly matching TRBD1 (6 bases). There are 11 residues in the CDR3. Per germline, CDR1 SGDLS and CDR2 YYNGEE. V was trimmed by 9 bases and J by 7 bases, leaving 13 bases between them. The CDR3 here is CATQGLLGYTF. CDR3 in DNA: TGTGCCACCCAGGGGCTACTTGGCTACACCTTC.

The chain carries TRBV29-1 and TRBJ1-4; D is unclear. CDR3 length equals 14 residues. CDR1 and CDR2 (germline): SQVTM, ANQGSEA. V shed 5 bases and J shed 0 bases, with 10 bases lying between them. The CDR3 spells CSVRVFATNEKLFF. CDR3 sequence (DNA): TGCAGCGTTCGGGTTTTTGCAACTAATGAAAAACTGTTTTTT.

The rearrangement uses TRBV29-1 and TRBJ1-2; D remains unclear. This CDR3 is built from 12 residues. The V gene's germline CDR1 is SQVTM and CDR2 ANQGSEA. Trimming cost V 4 bases and J 4 bases, with 10 bases left between them. The CDR3 region has the DNA TGCAGCGTTGCGTCACAGATCTATGGCTACACCTTC. Protein sequence: CSVASQIYGYTF.

The V call is TRBV29-1, the J call TRBJ1-5; D may be TRBD1 (5 bases). The CDR3 length is 12 residues. Germline CDR1 is SQVTM and CDR2 is ANQGSEA. Trimming took 3 bases from V and 11 from J, leaving 14 bases between them. CDR3 nucleotides: TGCAGCGTTGACACACTAGAGGGGTCCCAGCATTTT. Residues: CSVDTLEGSQHF.

The V gene is TRBV27, the J gene TRBJ1-5; D is uncertain. V was trimmed by 6 bases and J by 7 bases, leaving 16 bases between them. CDR3 length: 14 amino acids. Germline CDR1 MNHEY, CDR2 SMNVEV (reference sequence). CDR3: CASSLTGPQQPQHF. In DNA, the CDR3 is TGTGCCAGCAGCCTGACGGGTCCTCAGCAGCCCCAGCATTTT.

The J gene is TRBJ2-1, the V gene TRBV19; perhaps D is TRBD1 or TRBD2 (5 bases each). Trimming shortened V by 7 bases and J by 6 bases, and 22 bases separated the two germline ends. Looked up from germline, CDR1 is LNHDA and CDR2 is SQIVND (reference sequence). The CDR3 runs to 16 residues. For the CDR3, the DNA is TGTGCCAGTACTCCGGGGTGGGACCAAACTTCCAATGAGCAGTTCTTC. The encoded protein is CASTPGWDQTSNEQFF.

The V gene is TRBV27, the J gene TRBJ2-1; D is uncertain. CDR3 length: 12 residues. Trimming took 5 bases from V and 9 from J, leaving 11 bases between them. Per the germline V gene, CDR1 is MNHEY and CDR2 is SMNVEV (reference sequence). DNA for the CDR3: TGTGCCAGCAGTATCATCTGGGGTGAGCAGTTCTTC. This gives the protein CASSIIWGEQFF.

J is TRBJ2-3 and V is TRBV6-6; the match to TRBD2 covers 10 bases. The CDR3 totals 15 residues. J was trimmed by 8 bases and V by 3 bases; bases with no gene match: 8. Germline V CDR1 and CDR2: MNHNY, SVGAGI (reference sequence). The DNA of the CDR3 is TGTGCCAGCAGTTATCCGGGACTAGCGAAGGTTACGCAGTATTTT. The encoded protein is CASSYPGLAKVTQYF.

The chain has TRBV7-9 and TRBJ2-7; the D gene could be TRBD1 or TRBD2 (5 bases each). With 3 bases removed from V and 5 bases from J, the gap between germline ends came to 11 bases. CDR3 size: 13 residues. CDR1 is SEHNR and CDR2 is FQNEAQ in the germline V gene (reference sequence). Here the CDR3 DNA reads TGTGCCAGCAGCTTGGGACCCGCCGACGAGCAGTACTTC. Amino acids: CASSLGPADEQYF.

The chain employs TRBV2 and TRBJ2-1; D is perhaps TRBD1 (6 bases). V lost 4 bases to trimming and J lost 5 bases, with 21 bases between them. The CDR3 extends over 17 amino acids. Germline CDR1 SNHLY, CDR2 FYNNEI. CDR3 loop: CASSGDRWKPGDNEQFF. DNA of the CDR3: TGTGCCAGCAGTGGAGACAGGTGGAAGCCTGGGGACAATGAGCAGTTCTTC. The entire variable domain, with the rest obtained from reference TRBV2 and TRBJ2-1, is as follows: EPEVTQTPSHQVTQMGQEVILRCVPISNHLYFYWYRQILGQKVEFLVSFYNNEISEKSEIFDDQFSVERPDGSNFTLKIRSTKLEDSAMYFCASSGDRWKPGDNEQFFGPGTRLTVL.

V and J are TRBV4-2 and TRBJ2-7; D unclear. The germline V gene has CDR1 LGHNA and CDR2 YNFKEQ. Trimming cost V 3 bases and J 0 bases, with 0 bases left between them. The CDR3 runs 11 residues. For the CDR3, the DNA is TGTGCCAGCAGCCACTCCTACGAGCAGTACTTC. Its translation is CASSHSYEQYF.

This clone was seen only a few times. This chain joins TRBV7-9 and TRBJ2-1, with 7 bases aligning to TRBD1. The CDR3 contains 17 residues. Germline V gene lookup returns CDR1 SEHNR and CDR2 FQNEAQ (reference sequence). Trimming removed 3 bases from V and 6 bases from J; junction bases left unmatched: 14. The DNA of the CDR3 is TGTGCCAGCAGCTTTACAGGGGACGGGCTTATACGCAATGAGCAGTTCTTC. Translation: CASSFTGDGLIRNEQFF.

The gene calls are TRBV13 and TRBJ2-5; D remains ambiguous. V dropped 1 base and J dropped 0 bases, with 3 bases sitting between them. Looked up from germline, CDR1 is PRHDT and CDR2 is FYEKMQ (reference sequence). This CDR3 contains 13 residues. The CDR3 sequence: CASSLVYQETQYF. Here the CDR3 DNA reads TGTGCCAGCAGCTTAGTTTACCAAGAGACCCAGTACTTC. Together with reference TRBV13 and TRBJ2-5, the CDR3 gives the full variable domain: AAGVIQSPRHLIKEKRETATLKCYPIPRHDTVYWYQQGPGQDPQFLISFYEKMQSDKGSIPDRFSAQQFSDYHSELNMSSLELGDSALYFCASSLVYQETQYFGPGTRLLVL.

The gene calls are TRBV27 and TRBJ2-1; possibly TRBD1 or TRBD2 for D (5 bases each). Trimming removed 1 base at V and 5 bases at J, with 15 bases between. Germline V gene sequence: CDR1 MNHEY, CDR2 SMNVEV (reference sequence). The CDR3 length is 16 residues. CDR3: CASSLYVSGPNNEQFF. The CDR3 DNA follows: TGTGCCAGCAGTTTATACGTTTCGGGGCCGAACAATGAGCAGTTCTTC.

The chain is built from TRBV29-1 and TRBJ2-5, with D unresolved. V was clipped by 3 bases and J by 1 base, with 12 bases between them. The CDR3 is 14 residues long. Germline CDR1 SQVTM, CDR2 ANQGSEA. The CDR3 loop is CSVELGDAQETQYF. CDR3 coding DNA: TGCAGCGTTGAGTTGGGCGACGCCCAAGAGACCCAGTACTTC.

This chain links TRBV9 with TRBJ1-2; 7 bases map to TRBD1. CDR1 is SGDLS, CDR2 YYNGEE, per germline. The CDR3 contains 16 residues. With 0 bases clipped from V and 3 bases from J, the junction kept 8 bases outside the gene matches. CDR3 sequence (DNA): TGTGCCAGCAGCGTAGGACAAGGGGGCTGGGACTATGGCTACACCTTC. Translation: CASSVGQGGWDYGYTF.

The genes are TRBV13 and TRBJ2-1; maybe TRBD1 (6 bases). The germline gives CDR1 PRHDT, CDR2 FYEKMQ (reference sequence). There are 17 residues in the CDR3. The V and J ends lost 2 bases and 3 bases respectively, with 17 bases between them. CDR3 in DNA: TGTGCCAGCAGCTTATATTCCCAGGGGACGGGCTACAATGAGCAGTTCTTC. It encodes CASSLYSQGTGYNEQFF. Based on the CDR3 plus reference TRBV13 and TRBJ2-1, the full variable domain is AAGVIQSPRHLIKEKRETATLKCYPIPRHDTVYWYQQGPGQDPQFLISFYEKMQSDKGSIPDRFSAQQFSDYHSELNMSSLELGDSALYFCASSLYSQGTGYNEQFFGPGTRLTVL.